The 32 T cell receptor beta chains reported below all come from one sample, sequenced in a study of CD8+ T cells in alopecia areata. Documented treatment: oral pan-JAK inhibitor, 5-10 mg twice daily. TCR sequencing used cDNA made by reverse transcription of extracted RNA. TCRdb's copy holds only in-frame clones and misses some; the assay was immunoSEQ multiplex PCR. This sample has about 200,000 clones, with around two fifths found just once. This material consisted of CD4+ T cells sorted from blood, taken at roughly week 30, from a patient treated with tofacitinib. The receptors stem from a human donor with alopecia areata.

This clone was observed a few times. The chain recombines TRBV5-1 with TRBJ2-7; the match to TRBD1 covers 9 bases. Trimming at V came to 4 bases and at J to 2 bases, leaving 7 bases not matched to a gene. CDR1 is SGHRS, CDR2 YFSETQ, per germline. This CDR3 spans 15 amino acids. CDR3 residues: CASSGAGQGTYEQYF. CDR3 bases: TGCGCCAGCAGCGGGGCGGGACAGGGAACCTACGAGCAGTACTTC.

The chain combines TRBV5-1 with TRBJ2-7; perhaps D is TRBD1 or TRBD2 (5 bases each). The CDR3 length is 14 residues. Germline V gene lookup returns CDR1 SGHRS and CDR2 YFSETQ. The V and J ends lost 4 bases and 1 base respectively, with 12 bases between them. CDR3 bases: TGCGCCAGCAGCGCCTCCGGGGCTTCCTACGAGCAGTACTTC. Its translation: CASSASGASYEQYF.

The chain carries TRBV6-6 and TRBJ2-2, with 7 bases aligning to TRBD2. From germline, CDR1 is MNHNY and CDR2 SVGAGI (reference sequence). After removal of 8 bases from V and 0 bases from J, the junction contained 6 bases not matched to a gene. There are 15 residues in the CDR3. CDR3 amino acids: CASGTSAPNTGELFF. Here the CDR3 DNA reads TGTGCCAGCGGAACTAGCGCTCCGAACACCGGGGAGCTGTTTTTT.

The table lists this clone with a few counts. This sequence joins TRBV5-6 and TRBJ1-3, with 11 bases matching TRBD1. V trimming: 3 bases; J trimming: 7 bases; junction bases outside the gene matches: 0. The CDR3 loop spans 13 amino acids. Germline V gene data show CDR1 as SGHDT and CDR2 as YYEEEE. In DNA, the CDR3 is TGTGCCAGCAGCTGGACAGGGGGCAACACCATATATTTT. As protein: CASSWTGGNTIYF.

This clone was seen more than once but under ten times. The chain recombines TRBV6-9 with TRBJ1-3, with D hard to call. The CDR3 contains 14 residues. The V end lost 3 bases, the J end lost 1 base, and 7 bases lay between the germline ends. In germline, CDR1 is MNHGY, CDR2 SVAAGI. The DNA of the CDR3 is TGTGCCAGCAGTTACGGGAGGTCTGGAAACACCATATATTTT. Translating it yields CASSYGRSGNTIYF.

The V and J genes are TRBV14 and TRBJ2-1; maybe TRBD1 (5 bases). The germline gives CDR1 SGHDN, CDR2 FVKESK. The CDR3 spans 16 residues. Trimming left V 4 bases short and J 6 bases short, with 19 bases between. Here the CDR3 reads CASSPRVATGINEQFF. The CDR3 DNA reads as TGTGCCAGCAGCCCCAGGGTGGCTACAGGTATCAATGAGCAGTTCTTC.

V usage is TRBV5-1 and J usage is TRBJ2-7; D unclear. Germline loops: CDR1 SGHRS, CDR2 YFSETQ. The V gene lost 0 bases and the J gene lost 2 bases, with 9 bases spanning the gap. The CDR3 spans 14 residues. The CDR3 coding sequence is TGCGCCAGCAGCTTGGAGGACGGGCCCTACGAGCAGTACTTC. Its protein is CASSLEDGPYEQYF.

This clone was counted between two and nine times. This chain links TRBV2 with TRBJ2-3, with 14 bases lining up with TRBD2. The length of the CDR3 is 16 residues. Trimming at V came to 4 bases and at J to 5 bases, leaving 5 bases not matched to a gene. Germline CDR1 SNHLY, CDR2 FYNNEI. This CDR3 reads CASSGGLAGERDTQYF. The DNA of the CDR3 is TGTGCCAGCAGTGGGGGACTAGCGGGGGAGAGAGATACGCAGTATTTT. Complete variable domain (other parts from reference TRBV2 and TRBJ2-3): EPEVTQTPSHQVTQMGQEVILRCVPISNHLYFYWYRQILGQKVEFLVSFYNNEISEKSEIFDDQFSVERPDGSNFTLKIRSTKLEDSAMYFCASSGGLAGERDTQYFGPGTRLTVL.

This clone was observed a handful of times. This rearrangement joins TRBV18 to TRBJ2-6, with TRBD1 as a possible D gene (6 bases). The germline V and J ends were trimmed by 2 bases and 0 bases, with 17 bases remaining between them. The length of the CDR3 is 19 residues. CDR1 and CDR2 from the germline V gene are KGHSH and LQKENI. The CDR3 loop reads CASSPTDRSPRSGANVLTF. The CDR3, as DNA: TGTGCCAGCTCACCAACCGACAGGTCCCCCCGCTCTGGGGCCAACGTCCTGACTTTC.

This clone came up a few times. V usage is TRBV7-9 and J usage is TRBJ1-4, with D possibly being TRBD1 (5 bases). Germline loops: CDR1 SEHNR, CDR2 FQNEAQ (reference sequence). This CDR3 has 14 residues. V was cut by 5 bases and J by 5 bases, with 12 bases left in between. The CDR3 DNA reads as TGTGCCAGCAGCCTAGGACATTCAAATGAAAAACTGTTTTTT. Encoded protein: CASSLGHSNEKLFF. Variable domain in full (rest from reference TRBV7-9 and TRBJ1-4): DTGVSQNPRHKITKRGQNVTFRCDPISEHNRLYWYRQTLGQGPEFLTYFQNEAQLEKSRLLSDRFSAERPKGSFSTLEIQRTEQGDSAMYLCASSLGHSNEKLFFGSGTQLSVL.

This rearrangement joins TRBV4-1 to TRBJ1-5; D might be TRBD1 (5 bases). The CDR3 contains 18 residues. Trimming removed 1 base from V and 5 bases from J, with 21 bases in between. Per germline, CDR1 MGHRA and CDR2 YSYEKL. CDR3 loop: CASSQGKLAGGNHQPQHF. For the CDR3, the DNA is TGCGCCAGCAGCCAAGGGAAATTAGCGGGGGGGAATCATCAGCCCCAGCATTTT.

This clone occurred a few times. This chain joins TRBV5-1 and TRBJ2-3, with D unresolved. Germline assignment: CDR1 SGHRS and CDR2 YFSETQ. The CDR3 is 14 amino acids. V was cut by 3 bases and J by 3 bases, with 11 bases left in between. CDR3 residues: CASSSLRSTDTQYF. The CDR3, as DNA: TGCGCCAGCAGCTCCCTTAGGAGTACAGATACGCAGTATTTT.

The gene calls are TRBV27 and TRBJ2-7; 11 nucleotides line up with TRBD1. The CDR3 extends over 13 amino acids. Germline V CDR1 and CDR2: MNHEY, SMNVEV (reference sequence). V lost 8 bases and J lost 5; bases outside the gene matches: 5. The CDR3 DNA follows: TGTGCCAGCGGTGCGGACAGGGGGCACGAGCAGTACTTC. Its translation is CASGADRGHEQYF.

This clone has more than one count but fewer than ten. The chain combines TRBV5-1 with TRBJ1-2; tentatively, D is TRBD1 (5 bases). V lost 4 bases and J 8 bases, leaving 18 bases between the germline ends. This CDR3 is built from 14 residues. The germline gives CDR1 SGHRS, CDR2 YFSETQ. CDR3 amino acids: CASSLPSAGYGYTF. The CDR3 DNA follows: TGCGCCAGCAGCCTCCCGTCGGCAGGGTACGGCTACACCTTC.

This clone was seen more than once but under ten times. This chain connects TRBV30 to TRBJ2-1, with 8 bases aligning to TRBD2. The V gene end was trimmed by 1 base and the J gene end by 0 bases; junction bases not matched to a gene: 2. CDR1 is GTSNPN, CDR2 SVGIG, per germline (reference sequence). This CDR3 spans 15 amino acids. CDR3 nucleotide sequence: TGTGCCTGGAGTGCTCTAGCGGGCTCCTACAATGAGCAGTTCTTC. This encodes CAWSALAGSYNEQFF.

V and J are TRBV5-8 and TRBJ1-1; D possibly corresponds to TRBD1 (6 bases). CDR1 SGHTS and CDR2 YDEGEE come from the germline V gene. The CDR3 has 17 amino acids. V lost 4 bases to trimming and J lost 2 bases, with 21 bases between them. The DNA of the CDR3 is TGTGCCAGCAGCGGTGTCAGGGGCGGACTACTAAACACTGAAGCTTTCTTT. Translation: CASSGVRGGLLNTEAFF.

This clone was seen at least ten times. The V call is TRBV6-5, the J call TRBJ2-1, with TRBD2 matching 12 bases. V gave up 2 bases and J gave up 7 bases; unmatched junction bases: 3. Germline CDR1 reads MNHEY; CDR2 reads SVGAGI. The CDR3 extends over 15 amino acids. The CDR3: CASSYTSGRTNEQFF. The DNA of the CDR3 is TGTGCCAGCAGTTACACTAGCGGGAGGACGAATGAGCAGTTCTTC.

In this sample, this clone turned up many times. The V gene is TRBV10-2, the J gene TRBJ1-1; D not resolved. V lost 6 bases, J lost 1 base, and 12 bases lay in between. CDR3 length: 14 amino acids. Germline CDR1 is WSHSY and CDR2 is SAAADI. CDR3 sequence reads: CASRDNRPNTEAFF. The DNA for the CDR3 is TGCGCCAGCAGAGATAATCGGCCGAACACTGAAGCTTTCTTT.

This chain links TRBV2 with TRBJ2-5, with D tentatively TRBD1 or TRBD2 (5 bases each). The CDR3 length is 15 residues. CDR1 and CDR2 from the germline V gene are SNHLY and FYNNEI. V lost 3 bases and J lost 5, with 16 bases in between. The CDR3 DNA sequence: TGTGCCAGCAGTGACCAGGGACGGAGACGGGAGACCCAGTACTTC. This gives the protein CASSDQGRRRETQYF.

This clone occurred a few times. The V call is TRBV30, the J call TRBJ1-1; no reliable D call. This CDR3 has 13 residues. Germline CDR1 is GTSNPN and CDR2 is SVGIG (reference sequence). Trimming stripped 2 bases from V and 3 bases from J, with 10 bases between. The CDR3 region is CAWSRMGYTEAFF. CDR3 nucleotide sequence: TGTGCCTGGAGTAGGATGGGCTACACTGAAGCTTTCTTT.

The DNA of the CDR3 is TGTGCCTGGAATTGGGACAGGTCTGGCTACACCTTC. This encodes CAWNWDRSGYTF. The chain links TRBV30 to TRBJ1-2; 8 bases are shared with TRBD1. The CDR3 runs to 12 residues. Looked up from germline, CDR1 is GTSNPN and CDR2 is SVGIG (reference sequence). V dropped 4 bases and J dropped 7; count of bases not matched to a gene: 5. Full variable domain (remainder filled in from reference TRBV30 and TRBJ1-2): SQTIHQWPATLVQPVGSPLSLECTVEGTSNPNLYWYRQAAGRGLQLLFYSVGIGQISSEVPQNLSASRPQDRQFILSSKKLLLSDSGFYLCAWNWDRSGYTFGSGTRLTVV.

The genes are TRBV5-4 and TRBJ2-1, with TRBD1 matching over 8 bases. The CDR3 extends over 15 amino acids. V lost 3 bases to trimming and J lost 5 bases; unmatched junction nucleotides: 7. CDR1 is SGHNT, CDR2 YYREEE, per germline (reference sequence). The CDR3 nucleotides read TGTGCCAGCAGCTCGACAGGGGACGTCCACAATGAGCAGTTCTTC. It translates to CASSSTGDVHNEQFF.

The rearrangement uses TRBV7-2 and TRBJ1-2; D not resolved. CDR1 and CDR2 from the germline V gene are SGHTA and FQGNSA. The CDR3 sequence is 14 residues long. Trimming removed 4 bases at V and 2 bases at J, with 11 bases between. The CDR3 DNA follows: TGTGCCAGCAGCTCGCAGGCTTCAAACTATGGCTACACCTTC. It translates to CASSSQASNYGYTF.

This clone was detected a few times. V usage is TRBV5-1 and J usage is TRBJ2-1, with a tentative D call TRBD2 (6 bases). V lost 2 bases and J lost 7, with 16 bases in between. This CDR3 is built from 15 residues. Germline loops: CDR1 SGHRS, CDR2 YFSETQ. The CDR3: CASSLTPGLLNEQFF. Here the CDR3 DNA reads TGCGCCAGCAGCTTAACACCGGGACTCCTAAATGAGCAGTTCTTC.

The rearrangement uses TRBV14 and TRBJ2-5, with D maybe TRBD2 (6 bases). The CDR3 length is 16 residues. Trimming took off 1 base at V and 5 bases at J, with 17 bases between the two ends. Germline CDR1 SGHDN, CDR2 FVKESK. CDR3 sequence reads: CASSQVPGRFVETQYF. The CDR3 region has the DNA TGTGCCAGCAGCCAAGTGCCGGGGAGGTTCGTTGAGACCCAGTACTTC.

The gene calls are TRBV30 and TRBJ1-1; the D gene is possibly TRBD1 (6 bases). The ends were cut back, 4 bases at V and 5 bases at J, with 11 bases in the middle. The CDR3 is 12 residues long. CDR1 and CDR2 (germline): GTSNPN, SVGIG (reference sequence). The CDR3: CAWTKGVTEAFF. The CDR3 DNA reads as TGTGCCTGGACGAAGGGGGTAACTGAAGCTTTCTTT.

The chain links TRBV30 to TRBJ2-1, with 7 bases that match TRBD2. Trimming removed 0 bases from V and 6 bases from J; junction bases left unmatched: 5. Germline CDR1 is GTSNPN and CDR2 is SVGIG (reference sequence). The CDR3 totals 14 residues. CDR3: CAWSVAVAGNEQFF. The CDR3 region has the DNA TGTGCCTGGAGTGTAGCCGTAGCGGGCAATGAGCAGTTCTTC. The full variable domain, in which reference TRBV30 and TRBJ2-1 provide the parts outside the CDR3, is SQTIHQWPATLVQPVGSPLSLECTVEGTSNPNLYWYRQAAGRGLQLLFYSVGIGQISSEVPQNLSASRPQDRQFILSSKKLLLSDSGFYLCAWSVAVAGNEQFFGPGTRLTVL.

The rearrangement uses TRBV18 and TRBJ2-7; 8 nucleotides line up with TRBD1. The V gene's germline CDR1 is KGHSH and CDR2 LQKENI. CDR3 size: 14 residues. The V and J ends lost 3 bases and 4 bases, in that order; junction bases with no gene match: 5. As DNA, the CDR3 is TGTGCCAGCTCACCCTGGACAGGGCGGTACGAGCAGTACTTC. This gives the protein CASSPWTGRYEQYF.

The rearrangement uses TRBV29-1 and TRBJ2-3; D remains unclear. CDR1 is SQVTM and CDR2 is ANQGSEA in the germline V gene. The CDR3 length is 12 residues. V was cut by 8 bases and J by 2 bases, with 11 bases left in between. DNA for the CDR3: TGCAGCCTCCCTGGGGACACAGATACGCAGTATTTT. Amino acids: CSLPGDTDTQYF.

CDR3 region: CASMGLAGRDQDTQYF. The CDR3 DNA reads TGTGCCAGCATGGGACTAGCGGGGAGAGATCAAGATACGCAGTATTTT. The gene calls are TRBV2 and TRBJ2-3; 13 nucleotides agree with TRBD2. Germline V lookup: CDR1 SNHLY, CDR2 FYNNEI. V trimming: 7 bases; J trimming: 5 bases; junction bases outside the gene matches: 9. The CDR3 contains 16 residues.

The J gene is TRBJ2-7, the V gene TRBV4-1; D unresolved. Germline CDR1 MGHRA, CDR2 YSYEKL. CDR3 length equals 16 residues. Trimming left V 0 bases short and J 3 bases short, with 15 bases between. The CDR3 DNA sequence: TGCGCCAGCAGCCAAGAAATCGCGGCCGGTTACTACGAGCAGTACTTC. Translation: CASSQEIAAGYYEQYF.

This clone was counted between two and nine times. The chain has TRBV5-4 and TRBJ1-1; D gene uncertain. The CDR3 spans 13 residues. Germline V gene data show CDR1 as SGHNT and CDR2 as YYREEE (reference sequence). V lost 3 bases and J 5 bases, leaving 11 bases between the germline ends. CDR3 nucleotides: TGTGCCAGCAGCTACGGAAGCGAGACTGAAGCTTTCTTT. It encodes CASSYGSETEAFF. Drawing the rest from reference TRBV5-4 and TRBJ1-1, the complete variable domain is ETGVTQSPTHLIKTRGQQVTLRCSSQSGHNTVSWYQQALGQGPQFIFQYYREEENGRGNFPPRFSGLQFPNYSSELNVNALELDDSALYLCASSYGSETEAFFGQGTRLTVV.